This record covers a single TCR beta chain. Germline V gene lookup returns CDR1 SGHDN and CDR2 FVKESK. The CDR3 contains 17 residues. Trimming removed 0 bases from V and 0 bases from J; junction bases left unmatched: 7. These data belong to a study of blood T cell repertoires in COVID-19. For the study at large: Material from acute and convalescent COVID-19 was sourced from the United States, Italy and Spain. PBMCs, B-cell-depleted T cells, or T cells were the source of the cDNA or gDNA that made up the material.

As processed by the authors: The assay estimated nucleated cells by amplifying reference gene primers. Data came from immunoSEQ multiplex PCR; TCRdb stores just in-frame clones and leaves some out. V and J calls and clone size are given by that table; D and trimming were obtained from the DNA. The profile covers hundreds of thousands of clones, with roughly nine tenths appearing a single time and about 2.2% taken by the ten largest. Sequencing used peripheral blood. The genes are TRBV14 and TRBJ2-7, with 8 bases that match TRBD2. This sequence was found in a woman in her forties or fifties with acute or convalescent COVID-19. The CDR3 loop reads CASSQDSTSGNSYEQYF. The DNA of the CDR3 is TGTGCCAGCAGCCAAGATTCCACTAGCGGAAACTCCTACGAGCAGTACTTC.